Below are 24 T cell receptor beta chains sequenced from a single sample in a study of blood T cells in healthy people across ages. Combining a sample-barcoded 5' primer with a J-beta primer mix, a second PCR ran for roughly 7 to 11 cycles. MiXCR was run by TCRdb on the 5' RACE reads, yielding one entry per CDR3 protein. The sample has some 1.4 million distinct CDR3 sequences, about 43% seen once. The sequenced sample was blood. These TCRs come from a woman younger than 35 in good health.

The V gene is TRBV28, the J gene TRBJ1-1, with a tentative D call TRBD1 (5 bases). Between the trimmed V and J ends, which lost 5 bases and 4 bases, there was a span of 11 bases. Germline V gene sequence: CDR1 MDHEN, CDR2 SYDVKM. There are 13 residues in the CDR3. CDR3 sequence reads: CASSRRGPTEAFF. CDR3 bases: TGTGCCAGCAGTAGAAGGGGCCCCACTGAAGCTTTCTTT.

This chain joins TRBV6-5 and TRBJ2-3; the match to TRBD2 covers 9 bases. Germline V lookup: CDR1 MNHEY, CDR2 SVGAGI. This CDR3 region has 15 residues. V trimming: 6 bases; J trimming: 8 bases; junction bases outside the gene matches: 12. CDR3 DNA: TGTGCCAGCAGGGCTAGCGGGGTCGTGGCAGGTACGCAGTATTTT. This sequence encodes CASRASGVVAGTQYF.

The J gene is TRBJ1-1, the V gene TRBV12-3 or TRBV12-4; perhaps TRBD1 as D (5 bases). The CDR3 consists of 13 residues. Trimming left V 6 bases short and J 0 bases short, with 8 bases between. The CDR3 loop reads CASRWGVNTEAFF. Here the CDR3 DNA reads TGTGCCAGCAGGTGGGGGGTGAACACTGAAGCTTTCTTT.

This sequence joins TRBV6-5 and TRBJ1-5; TRBD1 matches at 7 bases. Trimming took 6 bases from V and 6 from J; bases not matched to a gene: 14. This CDR3 has 16 amino acids. Germline CDR1 reads MNHEY; CDR2 reads SVGAGI. The CDR3: CASSPGTAFSSQPQHF. The CDR3 DNA is TGTGCCAGCAGCCCCGGGACAGCTTTTTCTAGTCAGCCCCAGCATTTT.

This clonotype was counted a few times. The rearrangement joins TRBV28 to TRBJ1-2, with 10 nucleotides matching TRBD1. Germline V gene data show CDR1 as MDHEN and CDR2 as SYDVKM. The CDR3 extends over 14 amino acids. J was trimmed by 6 bases and V by 5 bases; bases with no gene match: 6. The CDR3 region is CASSKGQGPHGYTF. In DNA form, the CDR3 reads TGTGCCAGCAGTAAGGGACAGGGGCCCCATGGCTACACCTTC.

The J gene is TRBJ1-1, the V gene TRBV9, with no clear D. Germline V gene sequence: CDR1 SGDLS, CDR2 YYNGEE. The germline V and J ends were trimmed by 5 bases and 4 bases, with 21 bases remaining between them. There are 16 residues in the CDR3. This CDR3 is CASSYGDNLSGTEAFF. As DNA, the CDR3 is TGTGCCAGCAGTTACGGGGATAATCTAAGTGGCACTGAAGCTTTCTTT.

This chain connects TRBV2 to TRBJ2-1; 11 bases fit TRBD2. The J call may be mistaken, given a closer DNA end match to TRBJ2-7. CDR3 size: 15 residues. The germline V gene encodes CDR1 SNHLY and CDR2 FYNNEI. The CDR3 DNA reads as TGTGCCAGCAGGGACAAGACTAGCGGGATAAATGAGCAGTACTTC. It yields the protein CASRDKTSGINEQYF.

This clonotype was found a few times. The chain links TRBV10-2 to TRBJ2-1, with D possibly TRBD1 on 6 matching bases. Germline V gene sequence: CDR1 WSHSY, CDR2 SAAADI. This CDR3 contains 14 residues. Deletions cut 6 bases from V and 1 base from J, with 10 bases between. This chain's CDR3 is CASSQGRSYNEQFF. The DNA of the CDR3 is TGCGCCAGCAGCCAGGGGCGGTCCTACAATGAGCAGTTCTTC.

A few counts support this clonotype. This chain uses TRBV12-3 or TRBV12-4 with TRBJ1-5, with a weak D call TRBD1 (6 bases). The ends were cut back, 3 bases at V and 0 bases at J, with 15 bases in the middle. This CDR3 has 17 amino acids. The CDR3 spells CASSLLTGSLSNQPQHF. For the CDR3, the DNA is TGTGCCAGCAGTTTGTTGACAGGATCTCTTAGCAATCAGCCCCAGCATTTT.

V and J are TRBV20-1 and TRBJ2-1; no clear D gene. The germline V gene has CDR1 DFQATT and CDR2 SNEGSKA (reference sequence). V lost 6 bases to trimming and J lost 0 bases, with 12 bases between them. The CDR3 is made up of 14 amino acids. In DNA, the CDR3 is TGCAGTGCAGGCAGGCCCCTCTCCTACAATGAGCAGTTCTTC. This gives the protein CSAGRPLSYNEQFF.

The V call is TRBV5-1, the J call TRBJ2-1, with D possibly being TRBD2 (6 bases). This CDR3 is built from 17 residues. Germline CDR1 is SGHRS and CDR2 is YFSETQ. Between the trimmed V and J ends, which lost 0 bases and 2 bases, there was a span of 15 bases. CDR3 region: CASSLDPAGSAYNEQFF. CDR3 coding DNA: TGCGCCAGCAGCTTGGATCCAGCGGGTAGCGCCTACAATGAGCAGTTCTTC.

Here the CDR3 reads CASSLLGRAADTQYF. For the CDR3, the DNA is TGTGCCAGCAGTTTACTCGGGAGGGCCGCAGATACGCAGTATTTT. The chain links TRBV12-3 or TRBV12-4 to TRBJ2-3; TRBD2 agrees at 8 bases. V lost 2 bases to trimming and J lost 4 bases; unmatched junction nucleotides: 5. The CDR3 is 15 residues long.

The V call is TRBV4-2, the J call TRBJ1-3; D is uncertain. The CDR3 runs 16 residues. Trimming cost V 5 bases and J 0 bases, with 14 bases left between them. Germline lookup yields CDR1 LGHNA and CDR2 YNFKEQ. The CDR3 loop is CASSSPQLSSGNTIYF. The CDR3 DNA sequence: TGTGCCAGCAGCTCCCCTCAGCTTAGCTCTGGAAACACCATATATTTT.

This clonotype was seen only a few times. The chain couples TRBV20-1 to TRBJ2-1; D is possibly TRBD1 or TRBD2 (6 bases each). V lost 7 bases and J lost 2, with 18 bases in between. CDR1 and CDR2 (germline): DFQATT, SNEGSKA (reference sequence). The CDR3 runs 15 residues. CDR3 sequence (DNA): TGCAGTGGCCAGGATGGGGGGCGTCCCTACAATGAGCAGTTCTTC. The encoded protein is CSGQDGGRPYNEQFF.

In its sample, this clonotype was seen a few times. A much larger clone lies one base from this, so it may be a read error. The genes are TRBV28 and TRBJ1-2; 8 nucleotides agree with TRBD1. The germline V gene encodes CDR1 MDHEN and CDR2 SYDVKM. J gave up 7 bases and V 1 base, and 2 bases lay outside the gene matches. The CDR3 is 13 residues long. The CDR3 here is CASSLSGGIGYTF. The CDR3, as DNA: TGTGCCAGCAGTTTATCAGGGGGCATTGGCTACACCTTC.

The J gene is TRBJ1-5, the V gene TRBV20-1; the match to TRBD1 covers 8 bases. This CDR3 contains 13 residues. Unmatched junction bases numbered 1, after V lost 3 bases and J lost 3 bases. CDR1 and CDR2 (germline): DFQATT, SNEGSKA (reference sequence). The CDR3 region has the DNA TGCAGTGCTAGGACAGGGGTCAATCAGCCCCAGCATTTT. This encodes CSARTGVNQPQHF.

This clonotype was seen at least ten times. The CDR3 spells CAISWADTQYF. Written as DNA, the CDR3 is TGTGCCATCTCATGGGCAGATACGCAGTATTTT. This chain uses TRBV10-3 with TRBJ2-3, with D hard to call. The CDR3 contains 11 residues. Germline assignment: CDR1 ENHRY and CDR2 SYGVKD. V lost 8 bases to trimming and J lost 4 bases, with 7 bases between them.

Ten or more counts support this clonotype. V is TRBV7-2 and J is TRBJ2-5, with TRBD1 identical over 7 bases. Trimming at V came to 6 bases and at J to 1 base, leaving 5 bases not matched to a gene. CDR3 length equals 14 residues. From germline, CDR1 is SGHTA and CDR2 FQGNSA. CDR3 in DNA: TGTGCCAGCAGTTTAAACAGGGGCCAAGAGACCCAGTACTTC. Its protein is CASSLNRGQETQYF. The full variable domain, in which reference TRBV7-2 and TRBJ2-5 provide the parts outside the CDR3, is GAGVSQSPSNKVTEKGKDVELRCDPISGHTALYWYRQSLGQGLEFLIYFQGNSAPDKSGLPSDRFSAERTGGSVSTLTIQRTQQEDSAVYLCASSLNRGQETQYFGPGTRLLVL.

This clonotype has only a few counts. The V and J genes are TRBV10-3 and TRBJ2-1; maybe TRBD2 (6 bases). The germline CDR1 and CDR2 sequences are ENHRY and SYGVKD. Trimming took 10 bases from V and 3 from J, leaving 19 bases between them. CDR3 length: 15 amino acids. CDR3 in amino acids: CANYPPLGLYNEQFF. DNA of the CDR3: TGTGCCAACTATCCCCCACTGGGACTCTACAATGAGCAGTTCTTC.

The sample holds a few counts of this clonotype. The V gene is TRBV11-2, the J gene TRBJ2-3, with D possibly TRBD1 on 6 matching bases. The V end lost 1 base, the J end lost 4 bases, and 12 bases lay between the germline ends. This CDR3 spans 15 amino acids. Germline CDR1 reads SGHAT; CDR2 reads FQNNGV. This chain's CDR3 is CASSLVAGVADTQYF. DNA of the CDR3: TGTGCCAGCAGCTTAGTGGCAGGGGTGGCAGATACGCAGTATTTT.

In its sample, this clonotype was seen a few times. V is TRBV20-1 and J is TRBJ2-3; D not resolved. Trimming removed 3 bases from V and 0 bases from J, with 13 bases in between. The germline V gene encodes CDR1 DFQATT and CDR2 SNEGSKA (reference sequence). The CDR3 is 15 residues long. As DNA, the CDR3 is TGCAGTGCTAGCGCGAGAGCGCAAAGCACAGATACGCAGTATTTT. Translation: CSASARAQSTDTQYF.

The rearrangement joins TRBV6-6 to TRBJ1-6; D gene uncertain. CDR3 size: 16 residues. V dropped 2 bases and J dropped 10 bases, with 18 bases sitting between them. Germline V CDR1 and CDR2: MNHNY, SVGAGI (reference sequence). The chain's CDR3 is CASSYPPMAEGSPLHF. CDR3 sequence (DNA): TGTGCCAGCAGTTACCCTCCGATGGCCGAGGGCTCACCCCTCCACTTT.

The genes are TRBV10-3 and TRBJ1-2; TRBD1 agrees at 11 bases. CDR1 ENHRY and CDR2 SYGVKD come from the germline V gene. The V segment lost 4 bases and the J segment 1 base; nucleotides outside the gene matches: 8. This CDR3 is 17 amino acids long. CDR3: CAISAGTGGVVNYGYTF. In nucleotides, the CDR3 is TGTGCCATCAGTGCCGGGACAGGGGGGGTCGTTAACTATGGCTACACCTTC.

The gene calls are TRBV20-1 and TRBJ1-1; TRBD1 might be the D (6 bases). The CDR3 consists of 14 residues. Germline V gene data show CDR1 as DFQATT and CDR2 as SNEGSKA (reference sequence). V was shortened by 5 bases and J by 1 base, with 14 bases between the two germline ends. Here the CDR3 reads CSAPPTGANTEAFF. As DNA, the CDR3 is TGCAGTGCTCCCCCGACAGGCGCGAACACTGAAGCTTTCTTT.